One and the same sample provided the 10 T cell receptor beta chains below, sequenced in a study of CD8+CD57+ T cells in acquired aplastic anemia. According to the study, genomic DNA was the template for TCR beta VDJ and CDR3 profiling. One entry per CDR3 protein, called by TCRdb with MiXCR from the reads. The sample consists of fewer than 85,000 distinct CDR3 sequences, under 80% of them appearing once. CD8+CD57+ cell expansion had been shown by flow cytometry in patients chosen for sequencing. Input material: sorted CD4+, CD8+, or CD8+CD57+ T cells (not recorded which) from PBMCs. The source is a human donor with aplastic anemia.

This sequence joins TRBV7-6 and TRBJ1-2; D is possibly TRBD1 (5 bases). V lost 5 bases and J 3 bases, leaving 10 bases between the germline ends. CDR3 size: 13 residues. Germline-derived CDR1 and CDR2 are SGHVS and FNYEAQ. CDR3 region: CASSKGTDYGYTF. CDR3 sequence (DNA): TGTGCCAGCAGCAAAGGGACGGACTATGGCTACACCTTC.

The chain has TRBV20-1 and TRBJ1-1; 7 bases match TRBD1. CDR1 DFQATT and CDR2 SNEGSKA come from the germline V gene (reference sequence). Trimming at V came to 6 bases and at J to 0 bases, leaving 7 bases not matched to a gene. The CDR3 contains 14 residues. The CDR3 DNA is TGCAGTGCCCCTCGGACAGGACTGAACACTGAAGCTTTCTTT. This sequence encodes CSAPRTGLNTEAFF.

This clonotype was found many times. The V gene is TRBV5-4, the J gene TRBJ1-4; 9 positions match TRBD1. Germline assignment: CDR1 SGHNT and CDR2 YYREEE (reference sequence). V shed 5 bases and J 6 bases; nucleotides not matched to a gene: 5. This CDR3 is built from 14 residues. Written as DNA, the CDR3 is TGTGCCAGCAGACCCGGGACAGGGCATGAAAAACTGTTTTTT. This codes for CASRPGTGHEKLFF.

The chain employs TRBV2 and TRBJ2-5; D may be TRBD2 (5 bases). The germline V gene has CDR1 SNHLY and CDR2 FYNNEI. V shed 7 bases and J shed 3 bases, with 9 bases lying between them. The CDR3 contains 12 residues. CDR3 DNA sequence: TGTGCCAGCACCCTGGGAGAAGAGACCCAGTACTTC. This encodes CASTLGEETQYF.

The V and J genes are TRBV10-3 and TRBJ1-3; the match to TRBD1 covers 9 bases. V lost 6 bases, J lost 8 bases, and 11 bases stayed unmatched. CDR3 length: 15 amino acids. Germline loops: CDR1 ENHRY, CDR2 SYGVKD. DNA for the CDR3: TGTGCCATCAGGACTCTGATGGACAGGGGCGACACCATATATTTT. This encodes CAIRTLMDRGDTIYF.

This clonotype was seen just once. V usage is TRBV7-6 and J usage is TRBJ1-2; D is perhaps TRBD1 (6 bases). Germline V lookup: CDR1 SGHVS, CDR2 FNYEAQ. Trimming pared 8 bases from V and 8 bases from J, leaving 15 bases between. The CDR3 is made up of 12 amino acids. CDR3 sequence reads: CASGTGRDGYTF. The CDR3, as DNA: TGTGCCAGCGGAACAGGGAGAGACGGCTACACCTTC. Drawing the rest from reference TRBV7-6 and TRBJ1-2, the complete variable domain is GAGVSQSPRYKVTKRGQDVALRCDPISGHVSLYWYRQALGQGPEFLTYFNYEAQQDKSGLPNDRFSAERPEGSISTLTIQRTEQRDSAMYRCASGTGRDGYTFGSGTRLTVV.

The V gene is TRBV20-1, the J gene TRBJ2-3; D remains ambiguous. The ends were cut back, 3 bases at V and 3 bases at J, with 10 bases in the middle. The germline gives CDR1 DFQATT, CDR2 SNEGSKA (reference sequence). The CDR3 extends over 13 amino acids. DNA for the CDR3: TGCAGTGCTAGTCCGCCCGGAACAGATACGCAGTATTTT. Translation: CSASPPGTDTQYF.

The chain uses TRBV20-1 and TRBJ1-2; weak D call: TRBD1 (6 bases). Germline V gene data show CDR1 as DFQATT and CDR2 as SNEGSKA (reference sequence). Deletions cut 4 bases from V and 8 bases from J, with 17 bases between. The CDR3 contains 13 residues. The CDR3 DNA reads TGCAGTGCTATTGACCTCAGGGGTAGGGGCTACACCTTC. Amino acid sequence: CSAIDLRGRGYTF.

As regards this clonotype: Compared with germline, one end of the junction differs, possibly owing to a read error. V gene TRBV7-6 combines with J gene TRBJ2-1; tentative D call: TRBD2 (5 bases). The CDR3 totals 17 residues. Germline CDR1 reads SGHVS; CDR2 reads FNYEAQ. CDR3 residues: CASSLDGGQAGNNEQFF. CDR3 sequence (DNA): TGTGCTAGCAGCTTAGACGGCGGGCAGGCGGGCAACAATGAGCAGTTCTTC.

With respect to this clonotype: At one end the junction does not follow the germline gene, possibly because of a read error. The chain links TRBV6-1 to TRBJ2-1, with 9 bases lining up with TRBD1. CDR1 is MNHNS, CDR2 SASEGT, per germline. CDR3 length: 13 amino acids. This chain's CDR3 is CASSAGTGYERSF. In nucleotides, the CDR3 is TGTGCCAGCAGCGCCGGGACAGGGTATGAGCGGTCCTTC.